This TCR beta chain was retrieved from a study of Ad26.COV2.S vaccination and SARS-CoV-2 variants. The study, taken as a whole, reports: Breadth, reportedly substantial, characterized the spike-specific CD8+ and CD4+ T cell responses after vaccination.

As to treatment: some 19 received Ad26.COV2.S at low or high dose, single or two shots; several received placebo; per-sample allocation not given. On day 63 after the first injection, vaccine and placebo recipients gave samples. The donor was a Boston adult aged 18-55 years. Wuhan-strain SARS-CoV-2 spike was expressed by the Ad26 vector that made up the vaccine. Using immunoSEQ multiplex PCR, the repertoire was profiled, and TCRdb retains in-frame clones only, with some absent. The sample includes about half a million clones, 80% to 90% of them seen just once. CDR1 and CDR2 from the germline V gene are SGDLS and YYNGEE. The CDR3 consists of 18 residues. With 3 bases clipped from V and 7 bases from J, the junction kept 13 bases outside the gene matches. About this clone: The antigen remains unidentified.

The sample here was peripheral blood, taken in a trial of Ad26.COV2.S vaccine versus placebo. The chain is built from TRBV9 and TRBJ2-1, with 13 bases aligning to TRBD2. The origin of this receptor is a person aged 18-65 years who received the Ad26.COV2.S COVID-19 vaccine or a placebo. CDR3 nucleotides: TGTGCCAGCAGCGCGGGACTAGCGGGAATAGGGGTCTTTAATGAGCAGTTCTTC. Encoded protein: CASSAGLAGIGVFNEQFF.